This T cell receptor beta chain derives from a study of blood T cell repertoires in COVID-19. The CDR3 extends over 13 amino acids. The V gene lost 5 bases and the J gene lost 8 bases, with 15 bases spanning the gap. CDR1 is SGHTA, CDR2 FQGNSA, per germline. The protocol was immunoSEQ multiplex PCR, while the TCRdb copy is restricted to in-frame clones and leaves out a portion. Here the sample spans about 220,000 clones, more than 70% being singletons. The sample consisted of peripheral blood. This chain joins TRBV7-2 and TRBJ1-1; a weak D match, TRBD1 (6 bases). The source is a human donor in a cohort sampled during active COVID-19. The CDR3 DNA sequence: TGTGCCAGCAGCGAGGACAGAGGGCAGGAAGCTTTCTTT. It encodes CASSEDRGQEAFF.